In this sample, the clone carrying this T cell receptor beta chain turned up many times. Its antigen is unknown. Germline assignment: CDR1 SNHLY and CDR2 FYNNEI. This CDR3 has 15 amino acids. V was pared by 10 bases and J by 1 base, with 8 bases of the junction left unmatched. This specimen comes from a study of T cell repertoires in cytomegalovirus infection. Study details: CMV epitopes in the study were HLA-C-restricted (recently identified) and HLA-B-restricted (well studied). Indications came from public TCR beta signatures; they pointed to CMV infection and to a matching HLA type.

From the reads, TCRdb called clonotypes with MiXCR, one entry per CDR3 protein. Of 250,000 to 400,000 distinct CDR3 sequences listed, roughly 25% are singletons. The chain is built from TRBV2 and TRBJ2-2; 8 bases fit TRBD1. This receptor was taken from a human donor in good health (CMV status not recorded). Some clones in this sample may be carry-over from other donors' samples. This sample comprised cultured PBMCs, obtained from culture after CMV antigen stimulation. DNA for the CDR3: TGTGCCACCACAACCGGGACAGGGAACACCGGGGAGCTGTTTTTT. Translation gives CATTTGTGNTGELFF.